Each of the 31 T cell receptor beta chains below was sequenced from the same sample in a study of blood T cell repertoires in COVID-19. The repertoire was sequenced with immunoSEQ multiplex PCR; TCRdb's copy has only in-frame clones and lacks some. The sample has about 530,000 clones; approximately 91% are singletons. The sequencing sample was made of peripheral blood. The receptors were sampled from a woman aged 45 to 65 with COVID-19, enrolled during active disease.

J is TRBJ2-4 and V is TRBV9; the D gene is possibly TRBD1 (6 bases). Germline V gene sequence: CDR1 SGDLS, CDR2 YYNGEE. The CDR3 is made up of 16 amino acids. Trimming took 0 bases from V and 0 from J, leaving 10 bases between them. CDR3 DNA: TGTGCCAGCAGCGTAGCCGGGACACTAGCCAAAAACATTCAGTACTTC. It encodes CASSVAGTLAKNIQYF.

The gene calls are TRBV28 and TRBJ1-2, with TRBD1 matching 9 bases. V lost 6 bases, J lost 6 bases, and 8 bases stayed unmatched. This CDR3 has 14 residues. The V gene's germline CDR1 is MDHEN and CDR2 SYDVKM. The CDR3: CASRRQGGLDGYTF. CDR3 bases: TGTGCCAGCAGACGACAGGGGGGTCTCGATGGCTACACCTTC.

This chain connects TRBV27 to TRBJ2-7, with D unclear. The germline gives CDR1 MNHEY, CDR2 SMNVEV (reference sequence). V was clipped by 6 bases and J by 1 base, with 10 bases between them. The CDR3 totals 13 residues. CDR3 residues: CASSPTPSYEQYF. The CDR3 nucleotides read TGTGCCAGCAGCCCTACCCCGTCCTACGAGCAGTACTTC.

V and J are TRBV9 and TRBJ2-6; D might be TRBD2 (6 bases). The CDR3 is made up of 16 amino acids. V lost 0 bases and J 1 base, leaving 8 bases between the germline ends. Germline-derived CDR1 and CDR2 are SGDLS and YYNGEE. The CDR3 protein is CASSVEGLSGANVLTF. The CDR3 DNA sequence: TGTGCCAGCAGCGTAGAGGGACTGTCTGGGGCCAACGTCCTGACTTTC.

CDR3 coding DNA: TGCGCCAGCAGCCAAGAGGACAGGGTATATGAAAAACTGTTTTTT. As protein: CASSQEDRVYEKLFF. J is TRBJ1-4 and V is TRBV4-1, with TRBD1 matching 8 bases. This CDR3 contains 15 residues. The germline gives CDR1 MGHRA, CDR2 YSYEKL. V shed 0 bases and J 6 bases; nucleotides not matched to a gene: 3.

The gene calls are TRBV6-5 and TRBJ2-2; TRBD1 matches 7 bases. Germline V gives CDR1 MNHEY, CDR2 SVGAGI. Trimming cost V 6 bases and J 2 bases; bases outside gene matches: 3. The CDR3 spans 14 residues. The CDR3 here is CASRGQLNTGELFF. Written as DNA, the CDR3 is TGTGCCAGCAGGGGACAGCTTAACACCGGGGAGCTGTTTTTT.

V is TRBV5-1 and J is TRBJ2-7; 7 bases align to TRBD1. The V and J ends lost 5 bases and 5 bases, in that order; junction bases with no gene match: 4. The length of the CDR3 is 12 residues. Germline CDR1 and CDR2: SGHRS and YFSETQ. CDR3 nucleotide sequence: TGCGCCAGCAGGCAAACAGGGGACGAGCAGTACTTC. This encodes CASRQTGDEQYF.

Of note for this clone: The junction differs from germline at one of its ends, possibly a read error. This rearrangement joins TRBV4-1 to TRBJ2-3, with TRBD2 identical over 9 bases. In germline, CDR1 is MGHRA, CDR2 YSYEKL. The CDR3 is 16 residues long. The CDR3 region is CASTQMGSGGRDTQYF. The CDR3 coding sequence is TGCGCCAGCACCCAAATGGGTAGCGGGGGACGAGATACGCAGTATTTT.

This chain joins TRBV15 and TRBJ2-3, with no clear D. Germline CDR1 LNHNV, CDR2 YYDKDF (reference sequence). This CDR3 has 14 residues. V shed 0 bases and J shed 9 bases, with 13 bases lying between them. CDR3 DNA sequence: TGTGCCACCAGCAGAGATGGCCTAGTAGAAACGCAGTATTTT. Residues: CATSRDGLVETQYF.

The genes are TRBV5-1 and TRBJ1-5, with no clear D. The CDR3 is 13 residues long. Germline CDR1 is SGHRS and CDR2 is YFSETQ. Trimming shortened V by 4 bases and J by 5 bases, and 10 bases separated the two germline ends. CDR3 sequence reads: CASSKELDQPQHF. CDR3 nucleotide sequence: TGCGCCAGCAGCAAGGAGTTAGATCAGCCCCAGCATTTT.

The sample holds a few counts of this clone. Here the CDR3 reads CASTQALNTEAFF. CDR3 DNA: TGTGCCAGCACACAGGCCTTGAACACTGAAGCTTTCTTT. J is TRBJ1-1 and V is TRBV6-5, with D perhaps matching TRBD1 (5 bases). The germline V gene encodes CDR1 MNHEY and CDR2 SVGAGI. V gave up 7 bases and J gave up 0 bases, with 9 bases separating them. The length of the CDR3 is 13 residues.

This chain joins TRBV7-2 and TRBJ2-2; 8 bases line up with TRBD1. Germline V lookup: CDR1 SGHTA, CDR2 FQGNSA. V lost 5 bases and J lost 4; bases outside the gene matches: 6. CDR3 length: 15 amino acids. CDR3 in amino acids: CASSVRGLGTGELFF. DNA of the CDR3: TGTGCCAGCAGCGTCAGGGGGCTAGGCACCGGGGAGCTGTTTTTT.

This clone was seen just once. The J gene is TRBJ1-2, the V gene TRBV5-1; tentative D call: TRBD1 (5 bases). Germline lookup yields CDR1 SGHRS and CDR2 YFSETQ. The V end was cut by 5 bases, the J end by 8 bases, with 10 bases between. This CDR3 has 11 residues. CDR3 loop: CASSRGDGYTF. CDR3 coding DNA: TGCGCCAGCAGTCGGGGGGACGGCTACACCTTC.

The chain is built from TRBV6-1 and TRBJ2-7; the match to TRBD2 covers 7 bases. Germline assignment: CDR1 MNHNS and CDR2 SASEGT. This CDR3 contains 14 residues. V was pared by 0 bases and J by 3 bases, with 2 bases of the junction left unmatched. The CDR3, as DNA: TGTGCCAGCAGTGAAGCGCGGGAGCTCTACGAGCAGTACTTC. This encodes CASSEARELYEQYF.

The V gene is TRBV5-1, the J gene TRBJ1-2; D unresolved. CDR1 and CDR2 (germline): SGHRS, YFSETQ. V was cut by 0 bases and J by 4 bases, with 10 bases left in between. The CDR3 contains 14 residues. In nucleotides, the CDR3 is TGCGCCAGCAGCTTGGCCCGGGCGGGCTATGGCTACACCTTC. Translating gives CASSLARAGYGYTF.

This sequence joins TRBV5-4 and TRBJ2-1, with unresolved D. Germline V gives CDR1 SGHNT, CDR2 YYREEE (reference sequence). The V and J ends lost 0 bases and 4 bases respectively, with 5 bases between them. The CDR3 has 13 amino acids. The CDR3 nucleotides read TGTGCCAGCAGCTTGGTGGAGTACAATGAGCAGTTCTTC. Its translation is CASSLVEYNEQFF.

CDR3 in DNA: TGTGCCAGCAGTTTTTCAGGTCAGCCCCAGCATTTT. Its translation: CASSFSGQPQHF. V and J are TRBV27 and TRBJ1-5; no clear D. CDR1 MNHEY and CDR2 SMNVEV come from the germline V gene (reference sequence). V dropped 3 bases and J dropped 6 bases, with 6 bases sitting between them. The CDR3 runs to 12 residues.

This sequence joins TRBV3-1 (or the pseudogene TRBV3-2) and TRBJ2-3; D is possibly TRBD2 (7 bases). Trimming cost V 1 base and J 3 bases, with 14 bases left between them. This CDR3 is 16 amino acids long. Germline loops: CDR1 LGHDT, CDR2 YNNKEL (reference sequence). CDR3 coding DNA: TGTGCCAGCAGCCAAGGGGGCGGGGGCAGGACAGATACGCAGTATTTT. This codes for CASSQGGGGRTDTQYF.

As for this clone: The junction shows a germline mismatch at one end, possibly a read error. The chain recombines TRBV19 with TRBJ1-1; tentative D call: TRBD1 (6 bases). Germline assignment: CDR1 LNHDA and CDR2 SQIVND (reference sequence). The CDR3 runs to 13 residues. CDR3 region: CASSPGQPAEAFF. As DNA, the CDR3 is TGTGCCAGTTCCCCGGGACAACCCGCTGAGGCTTTCTTT.

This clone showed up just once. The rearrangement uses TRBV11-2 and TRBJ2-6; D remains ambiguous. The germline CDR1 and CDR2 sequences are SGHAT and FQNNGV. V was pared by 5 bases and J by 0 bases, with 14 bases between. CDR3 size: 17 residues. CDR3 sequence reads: CASSVRPLISGANVLTF. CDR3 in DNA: TGTGCCAGCAGCGTTCGTCCTCTTATCTCTGGGGCCAACGTCCTGACTTTC.

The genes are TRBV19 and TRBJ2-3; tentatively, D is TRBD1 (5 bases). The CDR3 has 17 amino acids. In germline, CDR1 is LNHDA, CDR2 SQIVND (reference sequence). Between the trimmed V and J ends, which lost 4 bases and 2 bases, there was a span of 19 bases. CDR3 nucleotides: TGTGCCAGTAGTAAGAGGAAGGGGTTAATCTTCACAGATACGCAGTATTTT. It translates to CASSKRKGLIFTDTQYF.

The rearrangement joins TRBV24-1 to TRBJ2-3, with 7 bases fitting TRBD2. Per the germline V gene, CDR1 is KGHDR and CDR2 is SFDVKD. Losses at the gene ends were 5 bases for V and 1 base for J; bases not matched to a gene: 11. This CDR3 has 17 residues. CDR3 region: CATSATDGRKGTDTQYF. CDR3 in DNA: TGTGCCACCAGTGCCACGGACGGGAGGAAGGGCACAGATACGCAGTATTTT.

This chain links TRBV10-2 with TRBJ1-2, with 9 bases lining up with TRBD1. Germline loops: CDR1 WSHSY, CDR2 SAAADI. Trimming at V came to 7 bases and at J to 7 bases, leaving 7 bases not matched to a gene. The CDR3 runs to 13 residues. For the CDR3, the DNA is TGCGCCAGCAATACAGGGGGCATCGGTGGCTACACCTTC. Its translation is CASNTGGIGGYTF.

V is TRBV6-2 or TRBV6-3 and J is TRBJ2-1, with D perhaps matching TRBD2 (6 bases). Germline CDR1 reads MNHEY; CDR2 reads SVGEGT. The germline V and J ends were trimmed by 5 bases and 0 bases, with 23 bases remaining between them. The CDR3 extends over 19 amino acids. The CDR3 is CASSHPLIERVSSYNEQFF. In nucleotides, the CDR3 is TGTGCCAGCAGTCACCCTCTAATAGAGCGGGTGAGCTCCTACAATGAGCAGTTCTTC.

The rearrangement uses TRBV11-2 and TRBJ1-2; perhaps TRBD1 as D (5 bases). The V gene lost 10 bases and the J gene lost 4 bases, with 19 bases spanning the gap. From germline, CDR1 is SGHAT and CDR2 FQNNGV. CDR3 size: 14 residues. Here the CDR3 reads CAIRNSGRAYGYTF. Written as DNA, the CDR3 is TGTGCCATCCGTAACTCAGGGAGGGCCTATGGCTACACCTTC.

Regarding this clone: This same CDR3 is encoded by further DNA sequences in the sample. In DNA, the CDR3 is TGTGCCTGGAGTGGCGGGCTCAATCAGCCCCAGCATTTT. Protein product: CAWSGGLNQPQHF. The rearrangement uses TRBV30 and TRBJ1-5; D remains unclear. V was shortened by 1 base and J by 3 bases, with 7 bases between the two germline ends. Germline CDR1 is GTSNPN and CDR2 is SVGIG (reference sequence). The CDR3 is 13 residues long.

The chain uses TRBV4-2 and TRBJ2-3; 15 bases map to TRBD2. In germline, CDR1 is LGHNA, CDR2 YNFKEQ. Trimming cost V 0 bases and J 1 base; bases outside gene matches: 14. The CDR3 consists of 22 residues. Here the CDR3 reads CASSQDRYPGLAGGIRTDTQYF. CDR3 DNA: TGTGCCAGCAGCCAAGATCGGTATCCTGGACTAGCGGGGGGGATTCGCACAGATACGCAGTATTTT.

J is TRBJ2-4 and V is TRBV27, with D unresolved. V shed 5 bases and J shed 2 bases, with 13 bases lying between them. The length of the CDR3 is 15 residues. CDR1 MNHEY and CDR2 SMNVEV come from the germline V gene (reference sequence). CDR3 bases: TGTGCCAGCAGTCCCGGGTCGGGTACCAAAAACATTCAGTACTTC. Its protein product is CASSPGSGTKNIQYF.

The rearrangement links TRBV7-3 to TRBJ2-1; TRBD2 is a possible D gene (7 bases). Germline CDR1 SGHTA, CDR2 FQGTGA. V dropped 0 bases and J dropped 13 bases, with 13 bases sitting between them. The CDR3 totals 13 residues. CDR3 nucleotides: TGTGCCAGCAGCTTAACTCACGGGGGGCTCCAGTTCTTC. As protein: CASSLTHGGLQFF. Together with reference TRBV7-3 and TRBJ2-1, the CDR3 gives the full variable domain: GAGVSQTPSNKVTEKGKYVELRCDPISGHTALYWYRQSLGQGPEFLIYFQGTGAADDSGLPNDRFFAVRPEGSVSTLKIQRTERGDSAVYLCASSLTHGGLQFFGPGTRLTVL.

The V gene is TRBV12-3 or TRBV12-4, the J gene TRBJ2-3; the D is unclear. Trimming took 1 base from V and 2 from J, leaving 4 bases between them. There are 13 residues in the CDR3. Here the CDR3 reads CASSLGYTDTQYF. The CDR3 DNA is TGTGCCAGCAGTTTAGGTTACACAGATACGCAGTATTTT.

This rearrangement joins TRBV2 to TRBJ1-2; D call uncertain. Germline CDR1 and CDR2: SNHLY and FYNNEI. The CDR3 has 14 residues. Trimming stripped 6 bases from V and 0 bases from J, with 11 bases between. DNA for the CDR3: TGTGCCAGCAGCTTACAGATAACTAACTATGGCTACACCTTC. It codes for CASSLQITNYGYTF.